This entry features one T cell receptor beta chain sequence. This clone was counted once. Its antigen is not yet known. The record has no base qualities; no much larger clone is one base away. These data belong to a study of blood T cell repertoires in COVID-19 (dated by TCRdb to 2018 to 2020). Background for the entire study: Collaborator samples came from the United States, Italy and Spain and covered acute and convalescent phases of COVID-19. The material from the prospective study consisted of cDNA or gDNA derived from T cells, B-cell-depleted T cells, or PBMCs. Deeply sampled blood TCRbeta repertoires from subjects exposed to, actively infected with, or recovered from COVID-19 were included in the dataset. The repertoires were made available in a free public database intended to serve as a resource for research on the immune response to SARS-CoV-2. The samples were drawn from the first 160 participants of the ongoing ImmuneRACE study and from 1,254 subjects provided by 6 global collaborators. The sample metadata nearly always contained a de-identified subject ID, COVID-19 status, age in years and sex. HLA class I and class II types, where available, came from metadata supplied by the sample provider rather than from assay-based typing. Points the paper makes about the study in general: The amount of clinical and demographic metadata varied by source and participant and was provided uncurated.

Participants in the prospective study were enrolled through a virtual design, were aged roughly 18 to 100 years, and lived in roughly 25 United States geographic areas. To assign participants to cohorts, the prospective study relied on clinical history that participants themselves reported in a screening survey and a study questionnaire. Recovered participants in ImmuneRACE Cohort 3 were defined by two consecutive negative NP/OP PCR tests, clearance by a healthcare professional, or resolution of symptoms. Mobile phlebotomists in the prospective study collected whole blood, serum and a nasopharyngeal or oropharyngeal swab from every participant. Prospective study participants could optionally give additional blood draws and questionnaires over an approximately two-month period. Blood samples from the prospective study were shipped frozen or at room temperature prior to DNA extraction. Its CDR3 holds 12 amino acids, cysteine through phenylalanine. Only the CDR3 region is kept as DNA, spanning 36 bases read in frame from base 1. Via the germline V gene (reference sequence), CDR1 is LNHDA and CDR2 SQIVND. V is trimmed back by 5 bases and J by 11 bases, and the junction contains 8 bases that no gene match accounts for.

TCRbeta CDR3 regions were amplified from genomic DNA by means of the immunoSEQ Assay, a bias-controlled multiplex PCR. In the original analysis: Nucleated cell counts per sample were estimated from amplification of reference gene primers within the assay. To quantify the absolute abundance of each unique TCRbeta CDR3 rearrangement, sequence reads were collapsed and filtered. Productive Simpson clonality was computed per sample as the square root of Simpson's diversity index over productive rearrangements. The table comes from immuneACCESS by way of TCRdb, which keeps in-frame sequences with V and J called. Part of the clones is missing from these tables; in studies checked, under half for an unresolved V gene and the rest for unknown reasons. From that table come the V and J calls and clone size; the DNA was used to work out D and trimming. Counted in this sample were about 150,000 clones; around nine tenths of them appeared once. 6% to 8.5% of the sample lies in the top ten.

The chain is assembled from TRBV19 and TRBJ1-1, with 7 junctional bases fitting TRBD1. This sequence was found in a woman in her forties or fifties who had recovered from COVID-19. The sequenced sample was PBMCs or T cells enriched from blood (not recorded which). DNA sequence: TGTGCCAGTAGTGATCCAGGGGGATCGGCTTTCTTT. This gives the protein CASSDPGGSAFF. Beyond the CDR3, the reference TRBV19 and TRBJ1-1 genes provide the residues; the full variable domain reads: DGGITQSPKYLFRKEGQNVTLSCEQNLNHDAMYWYRQDPGQGLRLIYYSQIVNDFQKGDIAEGYSVSREKKESFPLTVTSAQKNPTAFYLCASSDPGGSAFFGQGTRLTVV.